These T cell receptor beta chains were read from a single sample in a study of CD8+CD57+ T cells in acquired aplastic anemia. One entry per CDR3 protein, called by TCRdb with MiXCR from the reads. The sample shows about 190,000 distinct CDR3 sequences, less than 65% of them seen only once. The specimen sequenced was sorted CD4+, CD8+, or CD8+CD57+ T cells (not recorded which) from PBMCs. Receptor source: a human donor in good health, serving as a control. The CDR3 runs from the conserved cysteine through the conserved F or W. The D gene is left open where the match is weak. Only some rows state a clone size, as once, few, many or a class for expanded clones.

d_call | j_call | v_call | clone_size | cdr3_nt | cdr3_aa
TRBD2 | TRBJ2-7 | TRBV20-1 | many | TGCAGTGCCTCGGGACTAGACGCTTACGAGCAGTACTTC | CSASGLDAYEQYF
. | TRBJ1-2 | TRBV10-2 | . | TGCGCCAGCAGCAGGGACGGACCTAACTATGGCTACACCTTC | CASSRDGPNYGYTF
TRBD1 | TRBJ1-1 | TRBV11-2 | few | TGTGCCAGCAGCCGGGTCCGGACAGGGGGCTTGAATGAAGCTTTCTTT | CASSRVRTGGLNEAFF
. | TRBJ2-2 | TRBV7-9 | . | TGTGCCAGCAGCTCATGGACGGCGGCGAACACCGGGGAGCTGTTTTTT | CASSSWTAANTGELFF
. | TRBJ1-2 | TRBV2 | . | TGTGCCAGCAGTGCGGACAGTTCCAACTATGGCTACACCTTC | CASSADSSNYGYTF
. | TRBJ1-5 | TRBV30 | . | TGTGCCTGGAGTGTTCGCCAAAATCAGCCCCAGCATTTT | CAWSVRQNQPQHF
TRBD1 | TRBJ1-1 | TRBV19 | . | TGTGCCAGTAGTATAGGACAGGGGGCCCCTGAAGCTTTCTTT | CASSIGQGAPEAFF
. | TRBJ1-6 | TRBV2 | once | TGTGCCAGCAGCCAAGGGACCTATAATTCACCCCTCCACTTT | CASSQGTYNSPLHF
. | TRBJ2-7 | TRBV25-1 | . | TGTGCCAGTTCAACAGGGCCGATGACCTACGAGCAGTACTTC | CASSTGPMTYEQYF
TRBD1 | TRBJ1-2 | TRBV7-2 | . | TGTGCCAGCAGCTTACGGACAGGGGACCGGTATGGCTACACCTTC | CASSLRTGDRYGYTF
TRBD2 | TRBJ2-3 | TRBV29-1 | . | TGCAGCGTTGATCGTAGCGGGGGAATCACAGATACGCAGTATTTT | CSVDRSGGITDTQYF
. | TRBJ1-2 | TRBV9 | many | TGTGCCAGCAGTCTTAGTACCCTGGGTGGCTACACCTTC | CASSLSTLGGYTF
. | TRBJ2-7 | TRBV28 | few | TGTGCCAGCAGCCTCCCGGGGGCATCCTACGAGCAGTACTTC | CASSLPGASYEQYF
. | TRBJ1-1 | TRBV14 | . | TGTGCCAGCAGCCAAAATTGGGGGGGAAGGACTGAAGCTTTCTTT | CASSQNWGGRTEAFF
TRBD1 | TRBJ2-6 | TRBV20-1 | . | TGCAGTGCCTCCAGGGACAGGGGGCTAACAGGGGCCAACGTCCTGACTTTC | CSASRDRGLTGANVLTF
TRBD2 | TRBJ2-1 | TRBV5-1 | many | TGCGCCAGCAGGACTAGCGGGACTACTTACAATGAGCAGTTCTTC | CASRTSGTTYNEQFF
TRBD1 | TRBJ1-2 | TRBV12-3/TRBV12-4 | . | TGTGCCAGCAGCCTAACCCGACAGGGGGCCGTTGAGGGCTACACCTTC | CASSLTRQGAVEGYTF
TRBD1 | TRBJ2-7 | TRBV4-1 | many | TGCGCCAGCAGCCAACCGGGACAGGCCCCGCGCGAGCAGTACTTC | CASSQPGQAPREQYF
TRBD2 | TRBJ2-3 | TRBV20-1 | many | TGCAGTGCTACCTCTCCTCGAGCGGGGAGCCTCCCAGATACGCAGTATTTT | CSATSPRAGSLPDTQYF
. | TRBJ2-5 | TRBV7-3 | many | TGTGCCAGCAGTCCAGGGGAATGGGAGACCCAGTACTTC | CASSPGEWETQYF
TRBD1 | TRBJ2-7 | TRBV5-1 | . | TGCGCCAGCAGCTTGGAAGGACAGGTCATATACGAGCAGTACTTC | CASSLEGQVIYEQYF
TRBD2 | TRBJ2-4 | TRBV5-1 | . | TGCGCCAGCAGCTTGGACCCTAGCGGGGCGCTAGCCAAAAACATTCAGTGCTTC | CASSLDPSGALAKNIQCF
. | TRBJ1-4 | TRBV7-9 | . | TGTGCCAGCAACTACCGGGCCGTTAATGAAAAACTGTTTTTT | CASNYRAVNEKLFF
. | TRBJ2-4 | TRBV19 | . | TGTGCCAGTAGTATAGATGGGGGGACAGCTAACAATCAGTACTTC | CASSIDGGTANNQYF
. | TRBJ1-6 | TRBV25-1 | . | TGTGCCAGCAGGGAGGTCCATAATTCACCCCTCCACTTT | CASREVHNSPLHF
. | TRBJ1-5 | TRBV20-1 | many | TGCAGTGCTAGCGGGGGGGGCGTGCAGCCCCAGCATTTT | CSASGGGVQPQHF
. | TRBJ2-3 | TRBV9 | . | TGTGCCAGCAGCTTAAGTCTTCTTCTCACCACCCGCACAGATACGCAGTATTTT | CASSLSLLLTTRTDTQYF
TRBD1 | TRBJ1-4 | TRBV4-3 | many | TGCGCCAGCAGCCAAATCAGCGGACAGGGTGGGGAAAAACTGTTTTTT | CASSQISGQGGEKLFF
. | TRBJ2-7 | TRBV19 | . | TGTGCCAGTAGTGTTGTTAAGGGGTCCTATGGCGAGCAGTACTTC | CASSVVKGSYGEQYF
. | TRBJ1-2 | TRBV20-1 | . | TGCAGTGCTAGAGACCGCGGACGATTGAACTTC | CSARDRGRLNF
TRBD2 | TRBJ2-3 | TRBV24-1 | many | TGTGCCACCAGTTTGGGACTAGCGGGGCTCACAGATACGCAGTATTTT | CATSLGLAGLTDTQYF
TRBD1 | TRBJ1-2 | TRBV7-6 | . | TGTGCCAGCAGCTTAGGGGCGACGGGACAGGGGGAGCATGGCTACACCTTC | CASSLGATGQGEHGYTF
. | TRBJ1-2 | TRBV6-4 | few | TGTGCCAGCAGTGACTCCAACAGGGTTGGCTACACCTTC | CASSDSNRVGYTF
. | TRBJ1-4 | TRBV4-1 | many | TGCGCCAGCAGCCGGATAGGGGGAGGTGAAAAACTGTTTTTT | CASSRIGGGEKLFF
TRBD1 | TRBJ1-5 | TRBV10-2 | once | TGCGCCAGCAGTGAGTATCAGGGGGCAGGGAGGCAGCCCCAGCATTTT | CASSEYQGAGRQPQHF
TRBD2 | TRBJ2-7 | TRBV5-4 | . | TGTGCCCGCGGCTTGGCTGGTCGGAGCGGGGGGGGTGACGAGCAGTACTTC | CARGLAGRSGGGDEQYF
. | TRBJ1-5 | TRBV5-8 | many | TGTGCCAGCAGCTTCGGTGGCGGGTATAGCAATCAGCCCCAGCATTTT | CASSFGGGYSNQPQHF
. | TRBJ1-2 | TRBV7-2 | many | TGTGCCAGCACCTCGGGGGTCCAATCTGGCTACACCTTC | CASTSGVQSGYTF
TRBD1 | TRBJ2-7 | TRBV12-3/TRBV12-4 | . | TGTGCCAGCAGTTCGACAGGGACAGGCTACGAGCAGTACTTC | CASSSTGTGYEQYF
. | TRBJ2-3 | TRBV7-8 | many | TGTGCCAGCAGCTTAGGGTACGGTAGCACAGATACGCAGTATTTT | CASSLGYGSTDTQYF
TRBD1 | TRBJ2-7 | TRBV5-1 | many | TGCGCCAGCAGCTTGGCGACAGGGCGCTACGAGCAGTACTTC | CASSLATGRYEQYF
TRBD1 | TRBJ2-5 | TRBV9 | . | TGTGCCAGCAGCGGGACAGGGGGTGGAGAGACCCAGTACTTC | CASSGTGGGETQYF
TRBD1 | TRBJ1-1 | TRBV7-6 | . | TGTGCCAGCAGCTTGGGGACAGCTGAAGCTTTCTTT | CASSLGTAEAFF
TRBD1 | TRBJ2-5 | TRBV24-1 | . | TGTGCCACCAGTGATGCCGGTGGTTGGGGACAGGGGGGTGTGGAGACCCAGTACTTC | CATSDAGGWGQGGVETQYF
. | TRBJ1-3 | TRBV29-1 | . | TGCAGCGTTGCGACAGCGAGCTCTGGAAACACCATATATTTT | CSVATASSGNTIYF
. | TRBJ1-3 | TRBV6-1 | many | TGTGCCAGCAGTGACCCGACAGCTAACTCTGGAAACACCATATATTTT | CASSDPTANSGNTIYF
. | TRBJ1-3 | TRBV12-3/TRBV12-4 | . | TGTGCCAGTACCCCTCGGGCTGGAAACACCATATATTTT | CASTPRAGNTIYF
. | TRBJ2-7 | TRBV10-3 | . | TGTGCCATCACCCAAGGGGAAACCTCCTACGAGCAGTACTTC | CAITQGETSYEQYF